These 7 T cell receptor beta chains share one sample of origin, sequenced in a study of graft-versus-host responses after intestinal transplantation. These receptors' antigens are unknown. Using immunoSEQ multiplex PCR, the repertoire was profiled, and TCRdb retains in-frame clones only, with some absent. The table shows around 120,000 clones, with about nine tenths occurring only once. The sample consisted of unstimulated CD4+ T cells sorted from spleen or lymph node cells, taken before intestinal transplant. The receptors here all came from a human donor who received an intestinal transplant.

This clone was counted a single time. The V gene is TRBV29-1, the J gene TRBJ1-2; 7 positions match TRBD1. V shed 3 bases and J 4 bases; nucleotides not matched to a gene: 8. This CDR3 contains 14 residues. The germline V gene encodes CDR1 SQVTM and CDR2 ANQGSEA. The CDR3 loop reads CSVERGRGAYGYTF. The CDR3 nucleotides read TGCAGCGTTGAGAGAGGCAGGGGGGCCTATGGCTACACCTTC.

The CDR3 spells CASSRQVALYEQYF. The CDR3 DNA is TGTGCCAGTAGCCGACAGGTTGCATTATACGAGCAGTACTTC. The chain employs TRBV19 and TRBJ2-7, with D possibly TRBD1 on 6 matching bases. This CDR3 is 14 amino acids long. CDR1 is LNHDA, CDR2 SQIVND, per germline (reference sequence). Trimming shortened V by 6 bases and J by 4 bases, and 16 bases separated the two germline ends.

The chain uses TRBV5-4 and TRBJ2-3; D call uncertain. The CDR3 loop spans 14 amino acids. Trimming stripped 2 bases from V and 6 bases from J, with 13 bases between. CDR1 is SGHNT, CDR2 YYREEE, per germline (reference sequence). The CDR3 loop reads CASSFAPAGDTQYF. DNA of the CDR3: TGTGCCAGCAGCTTTGCCCCCGCCGGGGATACGCAGTATTTT. Full variable domain (missing parts from reference TRBV5-4 and TRBJ2-3): ETGVTQSPTHLIKTRGQQVTLRCSSQSGHNTVSWYQQALGQGPQFIFQYYREEENGRGNFPPRFSGLQFPNYSSELNVNALELDDSALYLCASSFAPAGDTQYFGPGTRLTVL.

The chain links TRBV6-1 to TRBJ2-7, with 9 bases aligning to TRBD1. Germline trimming cut 4 bases from V and 3 bases from J; bases unmatched to any gene: 4. Germline V gene data show CDR1 as MNHNS and CDR2 as SASEGT. The CDR3 extends over 14 amino acids. The DNA for the CDR3 is TGTGCCAGCAGTGTTGGGACAGGGTACTACGAGCAGTACTTC. It translates to CASSVGTGYYEQYF.

This clone occurred once. This chain links TRBV10-2 with TRBJ2-6; 10 bases agree with TRBD1. The CDR3 loop spans 20 amino acids. V dropped 0 bases and J dropped 2; count of bases not matched to a gene: 10. Germline-derived CDR1 and CDR2 are WSHSY and SAAADI. The CDR3 DNA is TGCGCCAGCAGTGAGTCGAGAGCCGGGACAGGGGTGGCTGGGGCCAACGTCCTGACTTTC. It codes for CASSESRAGTGVAGANVLTF.

This chain joins TRBV28 and TRBJ1-2, with a tentative D call TRBD1 (5 bases). There are 14 residues in the CDR3. Germline V gene data show CDR1 as MDHEN and CDR2 as SYDVKM. V lost 3 bases and J 4 bases, leaving 12 bases between the germline ends. As DNA, the CDR3 is TGTGCCAGCAGTTTGAAGGGGATCCCCTATGGCTACACCTTC. Encoded protein: CASSLKGIPYGYTF.

The chain combines TRBV29-1 with TRBJ2-3; TRBD2 might be the D (7 bases). Germline V lookup: CDR1 SQVTM, CDR2 ANQGSEA. V lost 6 bases to trimming and J lost 3 bases, with 19 bases between them. The CDR3 runs to 15 residues. CDR3 protein: CSVPPLRGGTDTQYF. The CDR3 DNA sequence: TGCAGCGTCCCCCCATTGAGGGGGGGTACAGATACGCAGTATTTT.